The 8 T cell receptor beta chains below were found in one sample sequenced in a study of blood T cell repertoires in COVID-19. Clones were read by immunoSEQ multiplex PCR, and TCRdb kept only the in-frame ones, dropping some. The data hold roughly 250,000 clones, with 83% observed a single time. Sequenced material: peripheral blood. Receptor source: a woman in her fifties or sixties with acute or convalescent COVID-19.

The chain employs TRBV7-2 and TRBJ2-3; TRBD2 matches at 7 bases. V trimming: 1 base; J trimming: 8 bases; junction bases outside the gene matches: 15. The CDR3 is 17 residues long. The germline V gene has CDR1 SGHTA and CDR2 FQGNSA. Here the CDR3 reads CASSLVGASGQRGTQYF. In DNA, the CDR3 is TGTGCCAGCAGCTTAGTAGGGGCTAGCGGACAACGAGGTACGCAGTATTTT. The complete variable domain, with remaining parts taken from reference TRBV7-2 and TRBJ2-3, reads GAGVSQSPSNKVTEKGKDVELRCDPISGHTALYWYRQSLGQGLEFLIYFQGNSAPDKSGLPSDRFSAERTGGSVSTLTIQRTQQEDSAVYLCASSLVGASGQRGTQYFGPGTRLTVL.

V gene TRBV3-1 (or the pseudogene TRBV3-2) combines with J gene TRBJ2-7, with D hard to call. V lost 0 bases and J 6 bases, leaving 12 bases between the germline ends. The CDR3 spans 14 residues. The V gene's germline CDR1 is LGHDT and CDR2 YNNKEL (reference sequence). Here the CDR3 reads CASSQDLNPLEQYF. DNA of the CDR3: TGTGCCAGCAGCCAAGATCTAAATCCCCTCGAGCAGTACTTC.

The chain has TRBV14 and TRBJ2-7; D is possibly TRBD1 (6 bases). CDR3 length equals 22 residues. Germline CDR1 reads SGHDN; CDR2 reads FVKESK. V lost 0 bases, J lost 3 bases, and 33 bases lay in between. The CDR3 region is CASSQDTSKSGVTDSTYYEQYF. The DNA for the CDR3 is TGTGCCAGCAGCCAAGACACGTCAAAGTCAGGAGTGACGGACAGTACCTACTACGAGCAGTACTTC.

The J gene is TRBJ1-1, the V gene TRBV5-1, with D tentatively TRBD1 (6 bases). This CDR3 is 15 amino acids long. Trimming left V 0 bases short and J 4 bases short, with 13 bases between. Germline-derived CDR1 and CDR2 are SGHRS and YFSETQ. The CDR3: CASSLDRVGGTEAFF. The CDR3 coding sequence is TGCGCCAGCAGCTTGGACCGGGTAGGGGGCACTGAAGCTTTCTTT.

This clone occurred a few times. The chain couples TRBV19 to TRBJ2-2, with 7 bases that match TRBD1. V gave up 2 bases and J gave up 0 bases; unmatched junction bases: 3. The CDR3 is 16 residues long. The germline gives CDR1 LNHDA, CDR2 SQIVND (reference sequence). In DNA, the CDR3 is TGTGCCAGTAGTATAATAGGGACAGCGAACACCGGGGAGCTGTTTTTT. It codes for CASSIIGTANTGELFF.

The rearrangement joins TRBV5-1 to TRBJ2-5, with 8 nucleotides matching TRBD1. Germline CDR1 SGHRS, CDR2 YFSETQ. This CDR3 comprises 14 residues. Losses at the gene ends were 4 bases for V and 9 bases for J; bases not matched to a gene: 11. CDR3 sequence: CASSRGDRYEAQYF. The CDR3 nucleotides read TGCGCCAGCAGCCGCGGGGACAGGTACGAGGCCCAGTACTTC.

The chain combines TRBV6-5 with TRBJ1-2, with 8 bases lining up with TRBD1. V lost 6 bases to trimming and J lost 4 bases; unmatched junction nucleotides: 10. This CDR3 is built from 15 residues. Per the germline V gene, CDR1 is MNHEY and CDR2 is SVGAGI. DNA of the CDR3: TGTGCCAGCAGCAAAGATCAGGGGGCTCGCTATGGCTACACCTTC. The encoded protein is CASSKDQGARYGYTF.

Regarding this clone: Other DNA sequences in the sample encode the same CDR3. The CDR3: CASRAGNSNQPQHF. The CDR3 DNA is TGTGCCAGCAGGGCAGGGAATAGCAATCAGCCCCAGCATTTT. The V and J genes are TRBV6-1 and TRBJ1-5; possibly TRBD1 for D (5 bases). The V end was cut by 6 bases, the J end by 0 bases, with 9 bases between. CDR1 and CDR2 (germline): MNHNS, SASEGT. There are 14 residues in the CDR3.